The present T cell receptor (beta chain) was sequenced within a study of cytomegalovirus exposure and HLA in healthy donors (dated by TCRdb to the late 2010s). A note on the overall study: An earlier analysis of roughly 610 of the donors reported about 260 Gb of sequence data and 117 million unique TCR beta sequences obtained from roughly 180 million T cells. To decide whether each TCR beta V gene segment behaved as functional or pseudogenic, an earlier analysis of several hundred of the donors relied on high-throughput TCR beta sequencing. The study profiled the T cell repertoires of 550 to 700 subjects by immunosequencing and related them to cytomegalovirus serostatus. Typing coverage differed by locus: A, B, C, DRB1 and DQB1 were typed in roughly 629-630 donors, DQA1 in 522, DPA1 in 600 to 610, and DPB1 in around 490. High-throughput TCR immunosequencing, statistical association of individual TCRs with disease status, and machine learning were combined to predict cytomegalovirus infection status. To study patterns of TCR occurrence, a later analysis re-analyzed previously published TCR beta repertoires from hundreds of donors and added high-resolution HLA genotyping. The later analysis used no new phenotypic data to find candidate immune exposures, relying instead on TCR beta sequences and their occurrence across donors. Donor age, sex, ethnicity and CMV serostatus were collected together with the repertoire data. A later genetic analysis used genome-wide SNP genotypes for about 60% of the roughly 670 donors, treating that subset as a discovery cohort. Of the roughly 400 genotyped donors, approximately 81% were placed in the genetic ancestry cluster associated with self-reported Caucasian donors. Among 300 to 500 genotyped donors of the cohort, an average of about 220,000 unique TCR beta nucleotide sequences was sequenced per donor, of which 15% to 20% were non-productive. Along with the roughly 610-subject first cohort, a separate validation cohort of over 90 different subjects was used. Roughly 300 gigabases of sequencing data and approximately 92 million unique TCR sequences made up an early release that covered fewer than 650 HLA-typed donors. The study aimed to test whether signatures of past pathogen exposure could be identified by cataloging public T cell receptors. Both class I and class II loci were covered by HLA typing, at four-digit resolution. Roughly 5 DR-DQ haplotypes were handled as single units for association and clustering, since linkage in the cohort was strong. All discovery cohort repertoires had been generated using a single sequencing platform.

CDR1 and CDR2 (SGHKS, YYEKEE) derive from the germline V gene (reference sequence). CDR3 length: 17 amino acids, cysteine to phenylalanine. Only the CDR3 region is kept as DNA, spanning 51 bases read in frame from base 1. Deletion took 0 bases off V and 7 bases off J, with a span of 17 bases between the germline ends. The cohort consisted of some 730 healthy bone marrow donors. At the time of sampling, all cohort members were nominally healthy, though unrecorded immune exposures were likely present. The donor tested CMV seronegative and was one of the 352 seronegative cohort members. A peripheral blood sample was collected from each donor, and TCR beta sequencing was performed on peripheral blood mononuclear cells. The Qiagen DNeasy Blood Extraction Kit was used to extract genomic DNA from the blood cell samples. Receptor libraries were prepared by the immunoSEQ multiplex PCR assay. For the multiplex PCR, a mixture combining 60 forward primers for TCR Vbeta segments and 13 reverse primers for TCR Jbeta segments was used. Amplification of the CDR3 region of rearranged TCR beta genes was performed with a multiplex PCR assay on genomic DNA. On the Illumina HiSeq System, the amplified TCR beta libraries were sequenced as 87-base-pair reads. The study's processing was this. In a later analysis, roughly 80 million unique TCR beta chains were counted across the roughly 670 repertoires, and about 9.9 million of these chains were shared by at least two donors. A nearest-neighbor algorithm error-corrected the raw reads and collapsed the reads into unique sequences, merging closely related sequences to remove PCR and sequencing errors. To assign V, D and J gene segments, CDR3 sequences were aligned to IMGT reference sequences. For a sequence to be retained, a match of at least six nucleotides to both a V gene segment and a J gene segment was required. Rearrangements were classified as productive when the CDR3 lacked stop codons and remained in frame with V and J, and all other rearrangements were classified as non-productive. CDR3 was defined according to IMGT convention as the region running from the second conserved V-encoded cysteine to the conserved J-encoded phenylalanine. In an earlier analysis of more than 550 of the donors, sequences lacking an unambiguous match to a single V gene segment were excluded. In an earlier analysis of some 590 of the donors, V segments were called functional above 56.7% productive rearrangements and were called segregating when the between-donor standard deviation exceeded 5%. A statistical classification framework was built for diagnosing cytomegalovirus status from the catalog of TCR beta chain sequences. In a later analysis, V and J genes were assigned by comparing TCR nucleotide sequences against IMGT/GENE-DB human TR gene sequences. A later analysis assigned CDR3 sequences and most-parsimonious VDJ recombination scenarios with the TCRdist pipeline. A later analysis defined each TCR beta chain by its CDR3 amino acid sequence plus V-gene family, and excluded reads lacking a unique V-gene family. A later analysis removed nearly 600 highly shared, low-generation-probability nucleotide sequences to deal with suspected cross-contamination and a sequencing artifact. In a later analysis, a clonal expansion index for each public chain was calculated from normalized within-repertoire ranks of inferred template counts. In a later analysis, generation probabilities were computed using a VDJ recombination model fitted to out-of-frame rearrangements, and the results were checked against IGoR. In a later analysis, TCR-TCR, TCR-HLA and TCR-CMV co-occurrence was scored with hypergeometric tests, and a repertoire-size bias correction was applied to TCR pairs. In a later analysis, false discovery rates were estimated by permuting HLA or CMV assignments 20 times. In a later analysis, co-occurring TCRs were grouped using DBSCAN, with TCRdist sequence similarity added in when clustering inside HLA-allele-positive subsets. For co-occurrence clustering, repertoires with fewer than 30,000 or more than 120,000 public chains were excluded, along with about five repertoires with anomalous nucleotide sharing. The immuneACCESS repertoire file appears here via TCRdb, limited to in-frame rearrangements. These files lack a portion of the clones; in checked studies, under half of the deficit traces to unresolved V genes, and the cause of the others is not known. The V and J calls and the clone size are those of that table, but D and trimming were determined from the DNA. The sample table records about 280,000 clones; around 90% of these occur just once. The ten largest make up roughly 2.3% of the sample.

With regard to this clone: Its antigen is still unknown. Base qualities are missing; no much larger clone stands one base away.

Broad study findings and their caveats: Roughly uniform sequencing depth across donors was assumed in presence/absence analyses, although this assumption may not hold. HLA typing was unavailable for some donors at each locus, so association tests used only the typed subset. In a later analysis, most CMV-associated TCR beta chains were found to appear HLA-restricted, with HLA associations seemingly driven largely by CMV exposure. For the cohort, immune exposure information was limited to CMV serostatus. In an earlier analysis of 500 to 650 of the donors, most TCR beta V segments appeared in productive rearrangements about 87% or about 30% of the time, broadly matching IMGT annotations. In a later analysis, 16,951 TCR beta sequences were associated with specific HLA alleles at a false discovery rate of 0.05. It was suggested by the authors that the approach could potentially be generalized to other disease states and immunological phenotypes. In vitro tests confirmed that a few of the cytomegalovirus-associated TCR beta chains recognize cytomegalovirus antigens. A further reported finding was that TCR beta sequences accurately predicted the HLA-A and HLA-B alleles for most subjects in the first cohort. A total of fewer than 200 TCR beta chains were listed by the study as associated with cytomegalovirus. According to a later analysis, parvovirus B19, influenza, CMV and Epstein-Barr virus appeared linked to several top co-occurrence clusters. In a later analysis, HLA-associated TCR beta chains were found to be more clonally expanded and to have lower generation probabilities than equally common non-associated chains. Because counts were too low, about 15 rarely observed V segments, including chromosome 9 orphons, were left out of the earlier analysis of 500 to 750 of the donors. This cohort had only TCR beta chains sequenced, and the lack of alpha or paired-chain data limited which features could be detected. In a later genetic analysis, a missense DCLRE1C variant was associated with V-gene and J-gene trimming of TCR beta chains, and the association was replicated in an independent cohort. Linkage disequilibrium might explain the correlated functional status among segregating V segments, but an unknown experimental factor could not be ruled out. When HLA alleles, especially DR and DQ, strongly co-occurred, attributing TCR associations to individual alleles was difficult. In a later genetic analysis, fewer N-insertions in productive TCRs were reported among donors in an Asian-associated ancestry cluster than the 666-donor mean. In a later analysis, TCR association rates were found to vary across HLA loci, with the most associated TCRs seen for DRB1 alleles and the fewest for HLA-C alleles. Because the 87-base-pair reads could not distinguish some IMGT-functional V segments, including TRBV6-2 and TRBV6-3, those segments were excluded. Most TCR sequences were seen in very few donors, while some public TCRs were found in many individuals. A group of highly shared sequence variants was considered likely to be a technical artifact of the sequencing pipeline. The classifier was reported to diagnose cytomegalovirus status with high specificity and sensitivity in both the original cohort and the validation cohort.

This TCR derives from a young woman in good health and CMV-seronegative. Sequencing used PBMCs. In this chain, TRBV5-5 is recombined with TRBJ1-6; D gene: possibly TRBD1, on 6 matching bases. The nucleotide sequence is TGTGCCAGCAGCTTGGTCGGGCAGGGGAAGGCGAATTCACCCCTCCACTTT. It is translated as CASSLVGQGKANSPLHF.